This TCR beta chain was captured by sequencing in a study of T cells in narcolepsy (dated by TCRdb to the late 2010s). In the study overall: Healthy control donors were enrolled in the study alongside patients who had narcolepsy type 1 or type 2 (NT1, NT2). The study sought autoreactive T cells targeting hypocretin neuron self-antigens (hypocretin, TRIB2) in narcolepsy patients, using TCR Vbeta sequencing to track clonotypes in blood and CSF. Points the paper makes about the study in general: No sequences matching autoreactive T cell clones were present in some of the blood memory CD4+ repertoires from patients and controls. Numbers of sequenced blood memory CD4+ clonotypes were comparable, averaging around 40,000 in patients and 33,354 in controls. In plots comparing CSF and blood CD4+ T cell clonotypes from the same patient, HCRT-specific and TRIB2-specific autoreactive clonotypes were highlighted. According to the report, autoreactive clonotypes were detected serially in the blood of the same patients and of different patients, but not in healthy controls.

About this clone itself: No cognate antigen has been identified for it. The record has no base qualities; no much larger clone is one base away.

V is shortened by 3 bases, J by 6 bases, and the region joining them spans 6 bases. As encoded in the germline V gene, CDR1 is SNHLY while CDR2 is FYNNEI. Counted from cysteine to phenylalanine, this CDR3 has 13 amino acids. Only the CDR3 DNA is retained, 39 bases long and in frame from the first base. Library construction relied on the immunoSEQ multiplex PCR assay. TCRdb stores this immuneACCESS table with in-frame sequences only. Part of the clones is absent; in the studies checked, under half of the shortfall reflects unresolved V genes, and no reason is known for the rest. This sample comprises 30,000 or so clones, about four fifths of them detected only once. The top ten hold 0.91% of the sample. For TCR Vbeta sequencing, memory CD4+ T cells were sorted ex vivo from the peripheral blood of narcolepsy patients and healthy controls.

Material for sequencing was CD45RA- memory CD4+ T cells from PBMCs. Interpreted using the paper, the cell subset or site label stands for: memory T cells sorted ex vivo from peripheral blood. This chain joins TRBV2 to TRBJ1-6; too little of a D gene remains to name it. The receptor's source is a human donor with narcolepsy. The DNA sequence follows: TGTGCCAGCAGTGAGTTGATTAATTCACCCCTCCACTTT. Its protein product is CASSELINSPLHF.